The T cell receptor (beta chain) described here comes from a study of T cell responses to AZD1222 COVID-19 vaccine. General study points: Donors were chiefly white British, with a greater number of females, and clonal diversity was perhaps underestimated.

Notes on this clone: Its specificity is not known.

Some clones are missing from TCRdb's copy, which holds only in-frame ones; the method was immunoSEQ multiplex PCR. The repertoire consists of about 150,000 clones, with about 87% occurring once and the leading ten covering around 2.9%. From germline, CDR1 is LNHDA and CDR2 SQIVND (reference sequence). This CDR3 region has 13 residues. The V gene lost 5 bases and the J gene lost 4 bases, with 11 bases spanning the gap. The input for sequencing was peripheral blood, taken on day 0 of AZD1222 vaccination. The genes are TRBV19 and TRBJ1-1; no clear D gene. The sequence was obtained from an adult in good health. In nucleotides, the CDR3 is TGTGCCAGTAGTGAGACCGGGTCCACTGAAGCTTTCTTT. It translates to CASSETGSTEAFF.